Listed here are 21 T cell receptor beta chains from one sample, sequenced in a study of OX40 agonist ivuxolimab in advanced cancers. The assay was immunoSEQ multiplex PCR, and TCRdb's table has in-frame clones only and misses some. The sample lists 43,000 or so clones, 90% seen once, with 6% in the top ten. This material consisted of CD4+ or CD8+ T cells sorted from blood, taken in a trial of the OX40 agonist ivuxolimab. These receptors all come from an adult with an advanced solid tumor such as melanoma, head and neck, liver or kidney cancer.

The CDR3 sequence is CASSRGLFAEADTQYF. CDR3 DNA: TGTGCCAGCAGCCGGGGTTTATTTGCGGAGGCAGATACGCAGTATTTT. V usage is TRBV5-6 and J usage is TRBJ2-3, with a tentative D call TRBD2 (5 bases). With 4 bases removed from V and 4 bases from J, the gap between germline ends came to 19 bases. Germline CDR1 and CDR2: SGHDT and YYEEEE. The CDR3 spans 16 residues.

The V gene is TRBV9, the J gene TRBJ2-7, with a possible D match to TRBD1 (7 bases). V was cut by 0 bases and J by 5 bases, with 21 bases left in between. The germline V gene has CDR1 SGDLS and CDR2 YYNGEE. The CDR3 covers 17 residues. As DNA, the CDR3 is TGTGCCAGCAGCGTAGAACCCGGAGGGGCAGGGGGAAACGAGCAGTACTTC. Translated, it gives CASSVEPGGAGGNEQYF.

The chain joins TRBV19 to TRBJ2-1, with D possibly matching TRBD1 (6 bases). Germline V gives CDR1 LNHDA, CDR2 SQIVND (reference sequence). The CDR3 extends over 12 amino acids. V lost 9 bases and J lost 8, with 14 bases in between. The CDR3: CASHKGVDEQFF. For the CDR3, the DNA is TGTGCCAGCCATAAGGGGGTGGATGAGCAGTTCTTC.

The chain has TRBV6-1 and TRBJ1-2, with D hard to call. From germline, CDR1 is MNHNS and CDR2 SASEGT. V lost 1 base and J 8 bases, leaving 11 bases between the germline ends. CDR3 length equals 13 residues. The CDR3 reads CASSEGSSGGYTF. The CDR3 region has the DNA TGTGCCAGCAGTGAAGGGAGTTCCGGGGGCTACACCTTC.

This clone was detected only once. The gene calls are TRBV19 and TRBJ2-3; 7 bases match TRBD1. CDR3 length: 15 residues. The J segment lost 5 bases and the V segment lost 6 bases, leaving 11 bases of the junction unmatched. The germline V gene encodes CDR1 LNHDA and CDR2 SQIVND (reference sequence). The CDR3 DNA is TGTGCCAGTAGCACCGGGACAGCCTTGTTAGATACGCAGTATTTT. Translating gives CASSTGTALLDTQYF.

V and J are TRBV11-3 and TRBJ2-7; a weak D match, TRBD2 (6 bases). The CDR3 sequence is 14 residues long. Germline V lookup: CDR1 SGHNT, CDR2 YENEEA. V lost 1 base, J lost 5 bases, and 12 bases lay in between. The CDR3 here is CASSLGGTANEQYF. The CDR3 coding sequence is TGTGCCAGCAGCTTAGGCGGGACCGCCAACGAGCAGTACTTC. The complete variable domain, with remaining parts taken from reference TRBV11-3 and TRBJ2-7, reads EAGVVQSPRYKIIEKKQPVAFWCNPISGHNTLYWYLQNLGQGPELLIRYENEEAVDDSQLPKDRFSAERLKGVDSTLKIQPAELGDSAVYLCASSLGGTANEQYFGPGTRLTVT.

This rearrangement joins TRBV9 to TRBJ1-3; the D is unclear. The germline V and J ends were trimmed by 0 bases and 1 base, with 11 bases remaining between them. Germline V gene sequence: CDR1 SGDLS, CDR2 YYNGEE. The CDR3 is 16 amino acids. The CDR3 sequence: CASSVDPGFSGNTIYF. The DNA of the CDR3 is TGTGCCAGCAGCGTAGATCCGGGTTTTTCTGGAAACACCATATATTTT.

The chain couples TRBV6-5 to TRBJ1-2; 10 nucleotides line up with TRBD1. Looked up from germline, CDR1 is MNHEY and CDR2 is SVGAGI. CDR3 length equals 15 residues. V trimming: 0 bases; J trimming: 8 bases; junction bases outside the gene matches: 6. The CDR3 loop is CASSYSTGGGGGYTF. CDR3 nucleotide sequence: TGTGCCAGCAGTTACTCGACAGGGGGCGGAGGAGGCTACACCTTC.

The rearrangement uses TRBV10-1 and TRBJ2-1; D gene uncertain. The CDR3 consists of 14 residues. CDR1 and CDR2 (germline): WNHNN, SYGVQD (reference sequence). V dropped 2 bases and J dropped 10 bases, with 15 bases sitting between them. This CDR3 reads CASSESGPAGEQFF. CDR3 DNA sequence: TGCGCCAGCAGTGAGAGTGGACCCGCCGGGGAGCAGTTCTTC.

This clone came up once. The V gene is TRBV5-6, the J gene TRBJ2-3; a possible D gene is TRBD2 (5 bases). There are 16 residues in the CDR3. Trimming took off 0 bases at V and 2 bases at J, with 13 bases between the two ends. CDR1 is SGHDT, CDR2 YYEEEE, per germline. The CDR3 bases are TGTGCCAGCAGCTTGGCCGGCGGGTTGAACACAGATACGCAGTATTTT. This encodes CASSLAGGLNTDTQYF.

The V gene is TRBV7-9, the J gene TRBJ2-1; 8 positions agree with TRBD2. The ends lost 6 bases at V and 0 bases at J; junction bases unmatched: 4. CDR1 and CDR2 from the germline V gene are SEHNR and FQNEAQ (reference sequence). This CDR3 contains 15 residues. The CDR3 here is CASSSGTSSYNEQFF. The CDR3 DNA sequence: TGTGCCAGCAGTTCCGGGACTAGCTCCTACAATGAGCAGTTCTTC.

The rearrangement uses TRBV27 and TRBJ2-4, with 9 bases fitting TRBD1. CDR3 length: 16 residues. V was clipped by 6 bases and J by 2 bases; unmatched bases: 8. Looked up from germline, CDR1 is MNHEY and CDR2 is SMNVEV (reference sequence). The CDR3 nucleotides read TGTGCCAGCAGGGGACAGGGCCTTGGACCCAAAAACATTCAGTACTTC. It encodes CASRGQGLGPKNIQYF.

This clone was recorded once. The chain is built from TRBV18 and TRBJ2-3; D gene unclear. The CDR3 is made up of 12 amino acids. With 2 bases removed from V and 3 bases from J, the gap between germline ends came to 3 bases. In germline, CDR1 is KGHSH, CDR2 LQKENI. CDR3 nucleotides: TGTGCCAGCTCACCAATAACAGATACGCAGTATTTT. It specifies CASSPITDTQYF.

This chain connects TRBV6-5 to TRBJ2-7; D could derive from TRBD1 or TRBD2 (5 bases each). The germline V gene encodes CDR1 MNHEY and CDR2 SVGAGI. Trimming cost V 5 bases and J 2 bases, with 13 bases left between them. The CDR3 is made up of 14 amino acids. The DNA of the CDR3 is TGTGCCAGCAGTACGGGGCGGTCTCCCTACGAGCAGTACTTC. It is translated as CASSTGRSPYEQYF.

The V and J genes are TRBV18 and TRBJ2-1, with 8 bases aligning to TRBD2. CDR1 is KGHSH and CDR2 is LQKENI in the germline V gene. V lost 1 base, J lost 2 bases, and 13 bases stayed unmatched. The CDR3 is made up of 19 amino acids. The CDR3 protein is CASSPRRGGIAGPYNEQFF. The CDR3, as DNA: TGTGCCAGCTCACCACGGAGAGGGGGTATAGCGGGGCCCTACAATGAGCAGTTCTTC.

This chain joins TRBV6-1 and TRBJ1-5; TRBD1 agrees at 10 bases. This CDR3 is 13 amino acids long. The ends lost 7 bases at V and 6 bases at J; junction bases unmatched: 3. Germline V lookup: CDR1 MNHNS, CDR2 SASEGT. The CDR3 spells CASIRDRGQPQHF. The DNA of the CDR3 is TGTGCCAGCATTCGGGACAGGGGTCAGCCCCAGCATTTT.

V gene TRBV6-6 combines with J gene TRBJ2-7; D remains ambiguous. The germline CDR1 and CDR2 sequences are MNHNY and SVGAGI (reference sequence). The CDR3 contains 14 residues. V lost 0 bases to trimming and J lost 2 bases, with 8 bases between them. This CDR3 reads CASSYSIGPYEQYF. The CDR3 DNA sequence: TGTGCCAGCAGTTACTCGATTGGACCCTACGAGCAGTACTTC.

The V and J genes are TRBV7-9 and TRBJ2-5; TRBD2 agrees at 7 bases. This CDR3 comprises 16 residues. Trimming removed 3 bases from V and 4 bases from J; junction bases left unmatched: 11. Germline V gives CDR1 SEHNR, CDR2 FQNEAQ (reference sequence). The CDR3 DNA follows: TGTGCCAGCAGCTTTCTGGGGAGGGCCTTGGTAGAGACCCAGTACTTC. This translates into CASSFLGRALVETQYF.

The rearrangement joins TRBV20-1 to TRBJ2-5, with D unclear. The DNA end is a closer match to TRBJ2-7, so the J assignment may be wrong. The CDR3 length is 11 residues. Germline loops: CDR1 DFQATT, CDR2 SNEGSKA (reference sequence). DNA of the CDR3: TGCAGTGCTAGGGCGGACTACGAGCAGTACTTC. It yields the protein CSARADYEQYF.

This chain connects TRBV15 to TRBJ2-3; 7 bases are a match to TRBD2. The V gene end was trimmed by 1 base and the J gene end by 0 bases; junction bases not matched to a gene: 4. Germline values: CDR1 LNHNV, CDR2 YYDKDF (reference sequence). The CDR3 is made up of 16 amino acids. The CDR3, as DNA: TGTGCCACCAGCAGAGGAAATAGCGGGAGCACAGATACGCAGTATTTT. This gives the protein CATSRGNSGSTDTQYF.

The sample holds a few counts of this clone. CDR3 DNA: TGTGCCAGCAGTTACTCATGGGCCCACGAAGAGACCCAGTACTTC. Its translation: CASSYSWAHEETQYF. This rearrangement joins TRBV6-5 to TRBJ2-5; D uncertain. The CDR3 extends over 15 amino acids. From germline, CDR1 is MNHEY and CDR2 SVGAGI. V was cut by 0 bases and J by 3 bases, with 11 bases left in between.